The following is a T cell receptor beta chain sequence with its context. The target of this receptor is not known. Per-base quality was not reported, and no clone a single base away is much larger than it. Peripheral blood CD8+ and CD4+ T cells from healthy donors, Susac syndrome patients and multiple sclerosis patients were profiled by high-throughput TCR beta sequencing. The multiple sclerosis controls were treatment-naive patients who had stable or active relapsing-remitting disease and met the revised McDonald criteria. CD8+ TEMRA cells were enriched by FACS, while bulk CD8+ and CD4+ T cells were purified by magnetic negative isolation. Blood was collected in EDTA tubes and processed within 24 hours, with PBMCs isolated through density gradient centrifugation. PBMCs destined for TCR sequencing were cryopreserved in liquid nitrogen and later thawed in a 37 °C water bath. Purity of sorted or isolated CD4+, CD8+ and CD8+ TEMRA cells was at least 90%.

The cysteine opens and the phenylalanine closes a CDR3 of 16 amino acids. The read is trimmed to its CDR3 DNA, 48 bases read in frame from base 1. At the junction V is shortened by 1 base and J by 0 bases, with 11 bases in between. CDR1 and CDR2 were assigned from the germline V gene as SGHVS and FQNEAQ. The sample is drawn from a study of CD8 T cells in Susac syndrome (dated by TCRdb to the late 2010s). In terms of the full investigation: The study used repertoire sequencing to test whether antigen drove CD8+ T cell activation and differentiation in Susac syndrome.

Study-wide findings and limitations: The number of individuals in the TCR sequencing and HLA analysis was recognized as being relatively small.

RNA was extracted using the RNeasy kit, and about 0.5 to 1 ug of the RNA was reverse transcribed with random hexamers. TCR beta CDR3 regions were amplified with the immunoSEQ multiplex PCR assay covering 54 Vbeta and 13 Jbeta segments. Bias from PCR amplification was corrected by using a synthetic template baseline for primer optimization and for computational correction. The authors processed their data as follows. Reads were annotated to V, D and J genes per IMGT and analyzed with immunoSEQ Analyzer, keeping only productive sequences. To calculate clonality, Shannon entropy was normalized by log2 of the number of productive unique sequences and then subtracted from one. For each patient and control, public and private clones were evaluated among the 100 most prevalent clones. A clone was defined as Susac-specific if it was absent from the healthy and MS cohorts, from over 1,000 published viral clones and from other ImmuneACCESS disease sequences. TCRdb trimmed public reads at Q25 via fastp, called clones via MiXCR and kept in-frame beta chains. Records with the same CDR3 protein are collapsed into one entry carrying the most frequent genes and DNA. The V and J calls reflect TCRdb's pipeline rather than the authors' work. The sample has over 150,000 distinct CDR3 sequences on record, 90% to 95% of them singletons. Roughly 0.088% of the sample is taken by the ten largest.

This chain joins TRBV7-8 to TRBJ2-3, with the D gene call left open. Source material: CD4+ T cells from PBMCs. The TCR was taken from a human donor with multiple sclerosis. The CDR3 in this case is CASSLVRTWSTDTQYF. The nucleotide sequence reads as follows: TGTGCCAGCAGCTTAGTACGGACGTGGAGCACAGATACGCAGTATTTT.